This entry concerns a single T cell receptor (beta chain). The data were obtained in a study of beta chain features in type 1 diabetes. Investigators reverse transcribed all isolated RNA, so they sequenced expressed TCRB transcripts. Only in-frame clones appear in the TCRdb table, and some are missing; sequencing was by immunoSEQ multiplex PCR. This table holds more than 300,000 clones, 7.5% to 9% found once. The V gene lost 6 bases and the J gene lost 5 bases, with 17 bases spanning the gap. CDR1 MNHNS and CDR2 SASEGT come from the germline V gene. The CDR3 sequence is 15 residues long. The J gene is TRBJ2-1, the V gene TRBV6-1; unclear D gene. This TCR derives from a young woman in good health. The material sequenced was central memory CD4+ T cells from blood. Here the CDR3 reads CASRQLMGFHNEQFF. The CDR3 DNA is TGTGCCAGCAGACAACTGATGGGATTTCACAATGAGCAGTTCTTC.